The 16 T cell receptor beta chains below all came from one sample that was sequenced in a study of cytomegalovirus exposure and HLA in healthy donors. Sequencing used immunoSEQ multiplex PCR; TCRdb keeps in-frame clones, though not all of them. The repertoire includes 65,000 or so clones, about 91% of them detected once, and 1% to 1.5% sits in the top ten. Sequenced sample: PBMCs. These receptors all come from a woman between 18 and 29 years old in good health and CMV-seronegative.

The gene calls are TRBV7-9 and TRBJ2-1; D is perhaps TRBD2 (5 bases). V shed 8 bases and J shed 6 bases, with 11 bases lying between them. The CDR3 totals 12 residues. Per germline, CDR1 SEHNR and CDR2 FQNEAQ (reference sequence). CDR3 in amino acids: CASSEGSNEQFF. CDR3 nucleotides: TGTGCCAGCTCAGAGGGCTCCAATGAGCAGTTCTTC.

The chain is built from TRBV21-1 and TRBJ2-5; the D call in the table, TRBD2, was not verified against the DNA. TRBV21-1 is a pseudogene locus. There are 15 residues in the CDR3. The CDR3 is CASSPLLSMRETQYF. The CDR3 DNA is TGTGCCAGCAGCCCCTTACTTAGTATGCGGGAGACCCAGTACTTC.

CDR3 protein: CASSLAGLTQRGREQYF. CDR3 bases: TGTGCCAGCAGCCTAGCGGGACTCACCCAGCGGGGTCGCGAGCAGTACTTC. V usage is TRBV27 and J usage is TRBJ2-7; TRBD2 matches at 9 bases. The CDR3 is 17 residues long. The V segment lost 6 bases and the J segment 6 bases; nucleotides outside the gene matches: 18. From germline, CDR1 is MNHEY and CDR2 SMNVEV (reference sequence).

The CDR3 region has the DNA TGTGCCAGCAGTTTACCCAGGAACTACGAGCAGTACTTC. Translating gives CASSLPRNYEQYF. V usage is TRBV28 and J usage is TRBJ2-7; D is undetermined. Trimming left V 2 bases short and J 3 bases short, with 8 bases between. Germline lookup yields CDR1 MDHEN and CDR2 SYDVKM. The CDR3 contains 13 residues.

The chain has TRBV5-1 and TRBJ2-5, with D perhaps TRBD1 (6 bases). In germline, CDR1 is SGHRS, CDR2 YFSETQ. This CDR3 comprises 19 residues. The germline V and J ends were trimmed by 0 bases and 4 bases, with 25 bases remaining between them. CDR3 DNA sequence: TGCGCCAGCAGCTTGGACCCCCCTTCCGGGACCCTAGGGGGAGAGACCCAGTACTTC. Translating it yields CASSLDPPSGTLGGETQYF.

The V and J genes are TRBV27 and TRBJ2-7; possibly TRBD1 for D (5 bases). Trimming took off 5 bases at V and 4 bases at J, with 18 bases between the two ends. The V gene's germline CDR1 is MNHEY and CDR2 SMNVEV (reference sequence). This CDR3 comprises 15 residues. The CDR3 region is CASSADSPRFYEQYF. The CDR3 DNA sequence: TGTGCCAGCAGTGCTGACAGCCCCCGTTTTTACGAGCAGTACTTC.

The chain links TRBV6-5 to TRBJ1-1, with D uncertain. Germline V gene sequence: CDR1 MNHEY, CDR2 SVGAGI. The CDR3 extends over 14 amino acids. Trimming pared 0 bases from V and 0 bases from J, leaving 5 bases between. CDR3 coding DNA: TGTGCCAGCAGTTACTCGAGGGTGAACACTGAAGCTTTCTTT. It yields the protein CASSYSRVNTEAFF.

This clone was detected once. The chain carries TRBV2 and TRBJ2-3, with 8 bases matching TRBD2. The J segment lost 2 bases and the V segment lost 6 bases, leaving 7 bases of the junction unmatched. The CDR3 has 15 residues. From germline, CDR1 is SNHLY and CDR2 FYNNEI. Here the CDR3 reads CASRTSELNTDTQYF. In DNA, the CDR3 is TGTGCCAGCAGGACTAGCGAGCTGAACACAGATACGCAGTATTTT.

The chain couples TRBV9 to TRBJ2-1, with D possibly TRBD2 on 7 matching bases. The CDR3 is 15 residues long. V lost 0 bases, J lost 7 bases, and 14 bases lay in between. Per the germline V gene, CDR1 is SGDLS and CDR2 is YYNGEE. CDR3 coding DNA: TGTGCCAGCAGCGTAGAAGGGGGGGAGTTGAATGAGCAGTTCTTC. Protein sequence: CASSVEGGELNEQFF.

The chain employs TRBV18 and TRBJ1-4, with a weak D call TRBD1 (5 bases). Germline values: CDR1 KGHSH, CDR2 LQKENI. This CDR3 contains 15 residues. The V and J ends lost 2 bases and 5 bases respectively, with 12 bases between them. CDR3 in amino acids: CASSPGENRNEKLFF. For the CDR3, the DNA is TGTGCCAGCTCACCAGGCGAGAACAGGAATGAAAAACTGTTTTTT.

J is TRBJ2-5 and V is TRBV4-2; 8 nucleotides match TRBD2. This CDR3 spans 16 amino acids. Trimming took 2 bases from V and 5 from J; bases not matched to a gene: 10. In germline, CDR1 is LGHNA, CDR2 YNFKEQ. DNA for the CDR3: TGTGCCAGCAGCCAAACAAGCGGGAGAGGTGGGGAGACCCAGTACTTC. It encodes CASSQTSGRGGETQYF.

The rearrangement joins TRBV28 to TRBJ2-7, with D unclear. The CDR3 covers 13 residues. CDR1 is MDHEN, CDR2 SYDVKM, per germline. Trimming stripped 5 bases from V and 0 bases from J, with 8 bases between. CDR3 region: CASSTPSSYEQYF. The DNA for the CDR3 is TGTGCCAGCAGTACCCCGAGCTCCTACGAGCAGTACTTC.

The CDR3 reads CASSVSSGGYNEQFF. The CDR3 coding sequence is TGTGCCAGCAGCGTAAGCAGCGGAGGGTACAATGAGCAGTTCTTC. The chain links TRBV9 to TRBJ2-1, with D tentatively TRBD2 (6 bases). CDR3 length equals 15 residues. CDR1 SGDLS and CDR2 YYNGEE come from the germline V gene. V dropped 1 base and J dropped 4 bases, with 12 bases sitting between them.

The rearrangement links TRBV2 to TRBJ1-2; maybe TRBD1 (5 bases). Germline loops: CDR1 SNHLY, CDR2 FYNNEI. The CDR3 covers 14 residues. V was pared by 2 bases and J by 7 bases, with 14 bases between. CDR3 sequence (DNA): TGTGCCAGCAGTGAAACCAGGGTTTCGTCTGGCTACACCTTC. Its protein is CASSETRVSSGYTF.

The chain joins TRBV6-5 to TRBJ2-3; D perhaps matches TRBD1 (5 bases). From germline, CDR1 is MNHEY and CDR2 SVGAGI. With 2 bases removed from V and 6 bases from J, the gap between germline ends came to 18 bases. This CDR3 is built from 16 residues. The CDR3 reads CASSYMGQGRSDTQYF. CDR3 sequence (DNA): TGTGCCAGCAGTTACATGGGGCAGGGAAGATCGGATACGCAGTATTTT.

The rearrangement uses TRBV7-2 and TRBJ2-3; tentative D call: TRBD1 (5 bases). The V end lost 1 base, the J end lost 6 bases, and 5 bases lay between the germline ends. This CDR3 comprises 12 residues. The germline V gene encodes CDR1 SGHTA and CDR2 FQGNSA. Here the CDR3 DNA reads TGTGCCAGCAGCTTAGACAGGGATACGCAGTATTTT. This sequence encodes CASSLDRDTQYF.